Detailed here is one TCR beta chain. Its antigen is not identified. The table came from immunoSEQ multiplex PCR; TCRdb's copy has only in-frame clones and leaves some out. Of around 2.5 million clones in the sample, 93% were seen once. This sample stems from a study of shared clonotypes between healthy human individuals. Investigators divided CD4+ cells into CD45RA+ naive and CD45RA-negative memory subsets. Findings and caveats of the study: Donor clonotype sharing was expected to depend on sequencing depth. Generation probability values for non-shared clonotypes were lower than those for clonotypes shared by all four donors. Limitation of the genetic and exposure-history diversity represented came from the few donors.

This clonotype was obtained from a man younger than 35 in good health. Some clones in this sample may be carry-over from other donors' samples. The specimen sequenced was naive CD4+ T cells from PBMCs. Noted subset: CD45RA+ positively selected.

CDR3 nucleotide sequence: TGTGCCAGCACCCGATCTTACGGTATGAACACTGAAGCTTTCTTT. Encoded protein: CASTRSYGMNTEAFF. V gene TRBV28 combines with J gene TRBJ1-1; no reliable D call. Trimming removed 7 bases at V and 0 bases at J, with 15 bases between. Germline CDR1 and CDR2: MDHEN and SYDVKM. The length of the CDR3 is 15 residues.